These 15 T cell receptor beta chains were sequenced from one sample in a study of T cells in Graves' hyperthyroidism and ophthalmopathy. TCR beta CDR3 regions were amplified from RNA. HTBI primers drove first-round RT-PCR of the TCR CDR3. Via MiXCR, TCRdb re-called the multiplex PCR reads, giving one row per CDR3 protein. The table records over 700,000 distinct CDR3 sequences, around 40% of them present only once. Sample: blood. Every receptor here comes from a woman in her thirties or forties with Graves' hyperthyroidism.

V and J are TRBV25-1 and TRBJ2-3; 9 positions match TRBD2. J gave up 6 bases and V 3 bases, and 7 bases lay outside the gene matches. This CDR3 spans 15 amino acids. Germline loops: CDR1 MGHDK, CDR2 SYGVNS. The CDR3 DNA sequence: TGTGCCAGCAGTGACCAGCGGGAGGTTTGGGATACGCAGTATTTT. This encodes CASSDQREVWDTQYF. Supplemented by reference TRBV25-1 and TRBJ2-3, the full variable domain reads EADIYQTPRYLVIGTGKKITLECSQTMGHDKMYWYQQDPGMELHLIHYSYGVNSTEKGDLSSESTVSRIRTEHFPLTLESARPSHTSQYLCASSDQREVWDTQYFGPGTRLTVL.

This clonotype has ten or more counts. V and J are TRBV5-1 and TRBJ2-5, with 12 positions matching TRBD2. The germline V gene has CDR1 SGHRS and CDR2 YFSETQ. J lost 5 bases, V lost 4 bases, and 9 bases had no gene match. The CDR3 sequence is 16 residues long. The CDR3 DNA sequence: TGCGCCAGCAGCCTAGGATCTAGCGGGAGGGCCGAGACCCAGTACTTC. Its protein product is CASSLGSSGRAETQYF. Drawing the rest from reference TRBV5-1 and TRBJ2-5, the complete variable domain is KAGVTQTPRYLIKTRGQQVTLSCSPISGHRSVSWYQQTPGQGLQFLFEYFSETQRNKGNFPGRFSGRQFSNSRSEMNVSTLELGDSALYLCASSLGSSGRAETQYFGPGTRLLVL.

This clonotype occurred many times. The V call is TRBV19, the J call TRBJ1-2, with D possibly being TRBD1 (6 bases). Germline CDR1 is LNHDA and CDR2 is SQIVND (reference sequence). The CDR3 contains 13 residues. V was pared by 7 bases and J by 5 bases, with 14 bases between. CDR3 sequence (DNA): TGTGCCAGTAATCGGGACACCTTATATGGCTACACCTTC. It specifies CASNRDTLYGYTF.

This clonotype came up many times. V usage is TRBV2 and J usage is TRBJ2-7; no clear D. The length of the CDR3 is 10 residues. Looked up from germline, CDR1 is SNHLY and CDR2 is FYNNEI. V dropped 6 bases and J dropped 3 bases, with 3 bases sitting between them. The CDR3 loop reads CASRGYEQYF. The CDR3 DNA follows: TGTGCCAGCAGGGGCTACGAGCAGTACTTC.

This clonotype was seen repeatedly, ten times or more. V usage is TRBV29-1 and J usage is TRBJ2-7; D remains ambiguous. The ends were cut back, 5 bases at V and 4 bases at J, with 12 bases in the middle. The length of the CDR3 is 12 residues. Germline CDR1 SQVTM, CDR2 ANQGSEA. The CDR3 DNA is TGCAGCGTTCACGGTGGTGGGTACGAGCAGTACTTC. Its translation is CSVHGGGYEQYF.

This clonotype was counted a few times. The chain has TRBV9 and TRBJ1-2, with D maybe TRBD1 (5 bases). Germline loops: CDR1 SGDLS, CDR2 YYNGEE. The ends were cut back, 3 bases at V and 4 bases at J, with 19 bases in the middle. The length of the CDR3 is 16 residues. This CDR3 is CASSAPGRGDFYGYTF. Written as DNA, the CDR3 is TGTGCCAGCAGCGCCCCGGGACGGGGGGATTTCTATGGCTACACCTTC. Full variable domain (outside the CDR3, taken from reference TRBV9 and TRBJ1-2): DSGVTQTPKHLITATGQRVTLRCSPRSGDLSVYWYQQSLDQGLQFLIQYYNGEERAKGNILERFSAQQFPDLHSELNLSSLELGDSALYFCASSAPGRGDFYGYTFGSGTRLTVV.

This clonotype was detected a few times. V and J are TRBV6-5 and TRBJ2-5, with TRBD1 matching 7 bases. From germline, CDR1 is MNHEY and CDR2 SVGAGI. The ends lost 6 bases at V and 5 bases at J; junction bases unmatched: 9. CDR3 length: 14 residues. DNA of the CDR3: TGTGCCAGCAGCCGCCAGGGGGTCCAGGAGACCCAGTACTTC. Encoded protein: CASSRQGVQETQYF.

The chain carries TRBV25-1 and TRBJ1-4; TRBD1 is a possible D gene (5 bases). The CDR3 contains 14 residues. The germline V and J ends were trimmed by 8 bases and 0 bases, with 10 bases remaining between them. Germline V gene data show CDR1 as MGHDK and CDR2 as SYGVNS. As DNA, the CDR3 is TGTGCCAGCCACCGGGGCGCAACTAATGAAAAACTGTTTTTT. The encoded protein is CASHRGATNEKLFF.

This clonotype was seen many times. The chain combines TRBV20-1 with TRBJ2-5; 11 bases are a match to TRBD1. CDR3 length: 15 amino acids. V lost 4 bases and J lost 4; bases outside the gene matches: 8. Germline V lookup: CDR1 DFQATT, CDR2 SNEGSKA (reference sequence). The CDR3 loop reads CSATTGTGGLETQYF. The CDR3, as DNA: TGCAGTGCTACGACCGGGACAGGGGGTCTAGAGACCCAGTACTTC.

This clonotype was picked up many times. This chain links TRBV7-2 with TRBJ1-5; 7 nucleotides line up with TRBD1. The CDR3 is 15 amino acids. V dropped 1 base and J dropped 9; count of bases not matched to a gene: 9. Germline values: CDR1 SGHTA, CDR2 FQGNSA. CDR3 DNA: TGTGCCAGCAGCTTAGACGTAGACAGGGCCCGGCCCCAGCATTTT. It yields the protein CASSLDVDRARPQHF.

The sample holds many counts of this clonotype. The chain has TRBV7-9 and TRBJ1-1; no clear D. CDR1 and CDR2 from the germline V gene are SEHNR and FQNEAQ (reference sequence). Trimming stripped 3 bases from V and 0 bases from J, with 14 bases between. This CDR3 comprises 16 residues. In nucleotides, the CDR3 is TGTGCCAGCAGCTTGTTTCTGGGGAGGGTGAACACTGAAGCTTTCTTT. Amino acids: CASSLFLGRVNTEAFF. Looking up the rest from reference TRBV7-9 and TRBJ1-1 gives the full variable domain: DTGVSQNPRHKITKRGQNVTFRCDPISEHNRLYWYRQTLGQGPEFLTYFQNEAQLEKSRLLSDRFSAERPKGSFSTLEIQRTEQGDSAMYLCASSLFLGRVNTEAFFGQGTRLTVV.

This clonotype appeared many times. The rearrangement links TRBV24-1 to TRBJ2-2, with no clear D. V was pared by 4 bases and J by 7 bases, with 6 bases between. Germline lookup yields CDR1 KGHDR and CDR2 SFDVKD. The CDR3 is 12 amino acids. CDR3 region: CATSEEIGELFF. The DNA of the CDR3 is TGTGCCACCAGTGAGGAGATCGGGGAGCTGTTTTTT.

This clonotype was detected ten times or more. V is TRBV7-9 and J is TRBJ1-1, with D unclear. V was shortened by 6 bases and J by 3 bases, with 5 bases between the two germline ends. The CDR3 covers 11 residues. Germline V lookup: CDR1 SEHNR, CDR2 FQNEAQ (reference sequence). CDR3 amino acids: CASSKHTEAFF. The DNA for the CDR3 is TGTGCCAGCAGTAAACACACTGAAGCTTTCTTT. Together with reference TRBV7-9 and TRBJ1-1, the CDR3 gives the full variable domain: DTGVSQNPRHKITKRGQNVTFRCDPISEHNRLYWYRQTLGQGPEFLTYFQNEAQLEKSRLLSDRFSAERPKGSFSTLEIQRTEQGDSAMYLCASSKHTEAFFGQGTRLTVV.

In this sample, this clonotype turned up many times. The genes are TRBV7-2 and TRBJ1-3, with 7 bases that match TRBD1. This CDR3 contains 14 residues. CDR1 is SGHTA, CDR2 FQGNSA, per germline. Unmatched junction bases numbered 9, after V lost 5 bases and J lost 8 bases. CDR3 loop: CASSLGQVVYTIYF. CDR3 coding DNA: TGTGCCAGCAGCCTAGGACAGGTGGTGTACACCATATATTTT.

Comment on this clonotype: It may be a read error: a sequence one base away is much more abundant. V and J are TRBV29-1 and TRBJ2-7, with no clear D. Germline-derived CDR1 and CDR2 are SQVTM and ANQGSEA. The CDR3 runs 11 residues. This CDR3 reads CSVPMGYEQCF. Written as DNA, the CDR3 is TGCAGCGTCCCCATGGGCTACGAGCAGTGCTTC.